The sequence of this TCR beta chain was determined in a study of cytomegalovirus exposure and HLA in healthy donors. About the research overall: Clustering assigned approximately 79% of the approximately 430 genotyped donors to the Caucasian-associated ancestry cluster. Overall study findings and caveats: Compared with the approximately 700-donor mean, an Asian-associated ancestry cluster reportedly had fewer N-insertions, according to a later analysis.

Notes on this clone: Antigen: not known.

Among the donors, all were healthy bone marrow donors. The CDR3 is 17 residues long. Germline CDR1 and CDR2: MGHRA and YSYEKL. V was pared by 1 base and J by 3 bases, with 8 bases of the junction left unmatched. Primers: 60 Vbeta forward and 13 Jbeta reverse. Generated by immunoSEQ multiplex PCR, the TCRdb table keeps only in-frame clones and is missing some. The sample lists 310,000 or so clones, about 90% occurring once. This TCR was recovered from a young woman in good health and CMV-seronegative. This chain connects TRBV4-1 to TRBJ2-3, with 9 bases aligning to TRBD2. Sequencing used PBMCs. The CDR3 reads CASSQVLAGFTTDTQYF. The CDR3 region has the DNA TGCGCCAGCAGCCAAGTTCTAGCGGGGTTTACGACAGATACGCAGTATTTT.